The clone carrying this TCR beta chain was counted ten times or more. The CDR3 covers 14 residues. The V end was cut by 3 bases, the J end by 9 bases, with 15 bases between. Germline loops: CDR1 SNHLY, CDR2 FYNNEI. The sample belongs to a study of T cells in Graves' hyperthyroidism and ophthalmopathy. Amplification of TCR beta CDR3 regions was performed using RNA transcripts as template. In the first-round RT-PCR of the TCR CDR3, the HTBI primer set was used. One entry per CDR3 protein, called by TCRdb with MiXCR from the multiplex PCR reads. The sample has approximately 720,000 distinct CDR3 sequences; roughly a sixth are singletons. The blood specimen was taken at initial hyperthyroidism diagnosis, before any ophthalmopathy symptoms.

The sequencing input was blood. J is TRBJ2-4 and V is TRBV2, with D unclear. The receptor comes from a woman aged 45-65 years with Graves' hyperthyroidism that later progressed to Graves' ophthalmopathy. CDR3 sequence: CASSDVGAGPIQYF. The CDR3 DNA sequence: TGTGCCAGCAGTGACGTGGGTGCAGGTCCCATTCAGTACTTC.